Listed here are 20 T cell receptor beta chains from one sample, sequenced in a study of graft-versus-host responses after intestinal transplantation. Graft material was processed, releasing intraepithelial and lamina propria lymphocytes. Sequencing was performed with immunoSEQ multiplex PCR; in TCRdb, only in-frame clones are kept and a portion is missing. Among more than 50,000 clones listed, roughly 89% were seen once. The starting material was ileum tissue, obtained more than 350 days after transplant. These receptor sequences come from a human patient who received an intestinal transplant, so some T cells may come from the graft donor.

V gene TRBV6-5 combines with J gene TRBJ2-5; TRBD1 matches at 9 bases. The J call is doubtful: the DNA matches TRBJ2-7 better. The CDR3 runs to 16 residues. The germline V gene has CDR1 MNHEY and CDR2 SVGAGI. CDR3 sequence (DNA): TGTGCCAGCAGTTACTCCGCGGGACAGGGAACCTACGAGCAGTACTTC. It is translated as CASSYSAGQGTYEQYF.

V and J are TRBV28 and TRBJ1-2; D is ambiguous. The CDR3 is 12 amino acids. Germline CDR1 and CDR2: MDHEN and SYDVKM. The V end was cut by 3 bases, the J end by 4 bases, with 6 bases between. The CDR3 nucleotides are TGTGCCAGCAGTTTGGTAGCCTATGGCTACACCTTC. This encodes CASSLVAYGYTF.

This chain uses TRBV28 with TRBJ2-1, with 9 bases fitting TRBD1. This CDR3 region has 16 residues. Trimming at V came to 5 bases and at J to 3 bases, leaving 8 bases not matched to a gene. Germline V CDR1 and CDR2: MDHEN, SYDVKM. CDR3 sequence: CASSPHRGRGYNEQFF. In DNA, the CDR3 is TGTGCCAGCAGTCCCCACAGGGGGCGAGGCTACAATGAGCAGTTCTTC.

This clone is termed medium-sized. The chain combines TRBV29-1 with TRBJ2-7; weak D call: TRBD2 (5 bases). CDR3 length equals 12 residues. V was clipped by 3 bases and J by 6 bases, with 12 bases between them. Germline assignment: CDR1 SQVTM and CDR2 ANQGSEA. CDR3 sequence reads: CSVDLGVSEQYF. The CDR3 region has the DNA TGCAGCGTTGACCTCGGGGTTAGCGAGCAGTACTTC.

This chain uses TRBV2 with TRBJ2-5; 8 bases agree with TRBD1. V was clipped by 6 bases and J by 5 bases; unmatched bases: 5. The CDR3 has 13 residues. Germline values: CDR1 SNHLY, CDR2 FYNNEI. As DNA, the CDR3 is TGTGCCAGCAGCTCTGACAGGGGTGAGACCCAGTACTTC. It yields the protein CASSSDRGETQYF. Supplemented by reference TRBV2 and TRBJ2-5, the full variable domain reads EPEVTQTPSHQVTQMGQEVILRCVPISNHLYFYWYRQILGQKVEFLVSFYNNEISEKSEIFDDQFSVERPDGSNFTLKIRSTKLEDSAMYFCASSSDRGETQYFGPGTRLLVL.

The chain recombines TRBV5-1 with TRBJ1-1; 8 bases are a match to TRBD1. From germline, CDR1 is SGHRS and CDR2 YFSETQ. V was clipped by 6 bases and J by 6 bases; unmatched bases: 1. The CDR3 spans 11 residues. The CDR3 DNA reads TGCGCCAGCATACAGGGGGCTGAAGCTTTCTTT. This translates into CASIQGAEAFF.

The chain uses TRBV29-1 and TRBJ2-7, with 14 bases that match TRBD2. CDR1 is SQVTM, CDR2 ANQGSEA, per germline. V shed 6 bases, J shed 3 bases, and the junction held 4 bases outside the gene matches. This CDR3 comprises 14 residues. Here the CDR3 reads CSVAGLAGDYEQYF. CDR3 DNA: TGCAGCGTAGCGGGACTAGCGGGGGACTACGAGCAGTACTTC.

In this sample, this clone turned up a few times. The chain has TRBV21-1 and TRBJ2-7; the table gives TRBD2 as D, unverified against the DNA. TRBV21-1 is a documented pseudogene. This CDR3 region has 14 residues. The CDR3 sequence: CASTSSGRGNEQYF. For the CDR3, the DNA is TGTGCCAGCACGTCTAGCGGGAGGGGAAACGAGCAGTACTTC.

The chain has TRBV6-5 and TRBJ2-5; no reliable D call. The germline gives CDR1 MNHEY, CDR2 SVGAGI. The CDR3 is 14 residues long. V was clipped by 3 bases and J by 1 base, with 9 bases between them. Here the CDR3 reads CASSYSKAQETQYF. In nucleotides, the CDR3 is TGTGCCAGCAGTTATAGCAAGGCCCAAGAGACCCAGTACTTC.

As for this clone: The sample contains more than one DNA sequence encoding this CDR3. The CDR3 loop reads CASSYRSTGINTEAFF. The CDR3 bases are TGTGCCAGCAGTTACCGAAGTACAGGGATCAACACTGAAGCTTTCTTT. The chain has TRBV6-5 and TRBJ1-1; the D gene is possibly TRBD1 (6 bases). Germline V lookup: CDR1 MNHEY, CDR2 SVGAGI. CDR3 length: 16 amino acids. The V end was cut by 2 bases, the J end by 2 bases, with 15 bases between.

This clone appeared once. The chain couples TRBV10-2 to TRBJ2-7, with a tentative D call TRBD2 (5 bases). CDR3 length: 11 amino acids. Germline values: CDR1 WSHSY, CDR2 SAAADI. V was pared by 3 bases and J by 11 bases, with 11 bases between. The DNA of the CDR3 is TGCGCCAGCAGTGATGGGGAGCCGAAGTACTTC. Protein sequence: CASSDGEPKYF.

This clone was counted between two and nine times. This chain uses TRBV5-1 with TRBJ2-3; 12 bases fit TRBD2. The germline gives CDR1 SGHRS, CDR2 YFSETQ. There are 17 residues in the CDR3. J lost 5 bases, V lost 3 bases, and 10 bases had no gene match. Written as DNA, the CDR3 is TGCGCCAGCAGCTGGGAGACTAGCGGGAGAGTGGGAGATACGCAGTATTTT. Its translation: CASSWETSGRVGDTQYF.

The V and J genes are TRBV5-1 and TRBJ1-1, with D perhaps TRBD1 (6 bases). The CDR3 has 13 amino acids. Deletions cut 4 bases from V and 11 bases from J, with 18 bases between. The germline V gene has CDR1 SGHRS and CDR2 YFSETQ. CDR3 DNA: TGCGCCAGCAGCCCCCCGGGGGGGCTTGGGGCTTTCTTT. Its protein is CASSPPGGLGAFF.

This clone was seen a single time. V gene TRBV29-1 combines with J gene TRBJ2-1; maybe TRBD1 (5 bases). Trimming shortened V by 7 bases and J by 3 bases, and 10 bases separated the two germline ends. This CDR3 has 12 amino acids. CDR1 is SQVTM and CDR2 is ANQGSEA in the germline V gene. The CDR3 DNA reads as TGCAGCGCAGGACATTACTACAATGAGCAGTTCTTC. Its protein product is CSAGHYYNEQFF.

The chain combines TRBV15 with TRBJ1-5; 11 bases match TRBD1. This CDR3 is built from 16 residues. CDR1 LNHNV and CDR2 YYDKDF come from the germline V gene (reference sequence). The ends lost 3 bases at V and 6 bases at J; junction bases unmatched: 7. CDR3 loop: CATSSLDRGRLQPQHF. The CDR3 DNA follows: TGTGCCACCAGCAGCCTGGACAGGGGGCGCCTTCAGCCCCAGCATTTT. The full variable domain, its missing parts supplied by reference TRBV15 and TRBJ1-5, is DAMVIQNPRYQVTQFGKPVTLSCSQTLNHNVMYWYQQKSSQAPKLLFHYYDKDFNNEADTPDNFQSRRPNTSFCFLDIRSPGLGDTAMYLCATSSLDRGRLQPQHFGDGTRLSIL.

The V and J genes are TRBV18 and TRBJ2-7; 9 nucleotides agree with TRBD1. With V trimmed by 3 bases and J by 3 bases, 6 bases remained unmatched. Germline V CDR1 and CDR2: KGHSH, LQKENI. This CDR3 has 15 amino acids. The CDR3 is CASSPGQGPFYEQYF. In DNA, the CDR3 is TGTGCCAGCTCACCTGGACAGGGGCCCTTCTACGAGCAGTACTTC.

This rearrangement joins TRBV6-5 to TRBJ1-2, with D tentatively TRBD1 (5 bases). CDR1 and CDR2 (germline): MNHEY, SVGAGI. The CDR3 covers 15 residues. The ends were cut back, 6 bases at V and 7 bases at J, with 21 bases in the middle. CDR3 sequence reads: CASSRDGGSVGGYTF. The CDR3 region has the DNA TGTGCCAGCAGCCGGGACGGTGGTTCTGTGGGTGGCTACACCTTC.

The chain combines TRBV28 with TRBJ1-5, with a possible D match to TRBD1 (6 bases). Germline loops: CDR1 MDHEN, CDR2 SYDVKM. This CDR3 is 14 amino acids long. V was shortened by 4 bases and J by 6 bases, with 13 bases between the two germline ends. Here the CDR3 DNA reads TGTGCCAGCAGTTACAGGGCCGGCACTCAGCCCCAGCATTTT. Its protein product is CASSYRAGTQPQHF.

This chain joins TRBV2 and TRBJ2-7; 10 nucleotides align to TRBD1. V was pared by 6 bases and J by 3 bases, with 8 bases of the junction left unmatched. Looked up from germline, CDR1 is SNHLY and CDR2 is FYNNEI. There are 15 residues in the CDR3. Here the CDR3 DNA reads TGTGCCAGCAGGGTGACAGGGGGCGGCATCTACGAGCAGTACTTC. This sequence encodes CASRVTGGGIYEQYF.

The chain couples TRBV5-6 to TRBJ1-1; D might be TRBD1 (5 bases). V was pared by 4 bases and J by 7 bases, with 14 bases between. From germline, CDR1 is SGHDT and CDR2 YYEEEE. This CDR3 has 13 residues. This chain's CDR3 is CASSAEGIYEAFF. DNA for the CDR3: TGTGCCAGCAGCGCGGAGGGGATCTATGAAGCTTTCTTT.